This is a list of T cell receptor beta chains from one sample in a study of cytomegalovirus exposure and HLA in healthy donors. The protocol was immunoSEQ multiplex PCR, while the TCRdb copy is restricted to in-frame clones and leaves out a portion. The table has about 130,000 clones, under 90% seen once. The specimen was PBMCs. Receptor source: a woman aged 40 to 55 in good health and CMV-seronegative. Each CDR3 is given with its conserved first and last residue. D genes are given only for firm matches. Clone size appears in some rows only: once, few, many, or a class for an expanded clone.

clone_size: once; v_call: TRBV7-9; j_call: TRBJ1-2; d_call: NA; cdr3_aa: CASSLAGEPNYGYTF; cdr3_nt: TGTGCCAGCAGCTTAGCCGGGGAGCCCAACTATGGCTACACCTTC
clone_size: NA; v_call: TRBV4-2; j_call: TRBJ1-1; d_call: TRBD1; cdr3_aa: CASSHRQGAENTEAFF; cdr3_nt: TGTGCCAGCAGCCACCGACAGGGGGCGGAGAACACTGAAGCTTTCTTT
clone_size: once; v_call: TRBV27; j_call: TRBJ2-1; d_call: TRBD2; cdr3_aa: CASGPTSGRGEQFF; cdr3_nt: TGTGCCAGCGGACCGACTAGCGGGAGGGGTGAGCAGTTCTTC
clone_size: NA; v_call: TRBV2; j_call: TRBJ2-7; d_call: NA; cdr3_aa: CASMRPGVEQYF; cdr3_nt: TGTGCCAGCATGAGACCCGGGGTCGAGCAGTACTTC
clone_size: NA; v_call: TRBV27; j_call: TRBJ1-2; d_call: TRBD1; cdr3_aa: CASSSPDRAGGYTF; cdr3_nt: TGTGCCAGCAGTTCGCCCGACAGGGCGGGTGGCTACACCTTC
clone_size: NA; v_call: TRBV19; j_call: TRBJ2-1; d_call: TRBD2; cdr3_aa: CASSIVGGDNEQFF; cdr3_nt: TGTGCCAGTAGTATAGTTGGGGGGGACAATGAGCAGTTCTTC
clone_size: NA; v_call: TRBV4-1; j_call: TRBJ1-6; d_call: TRBD1; cdr3_aa: CASSQDRAGGRSPLHF; cdr3_nt: TGCGCCAGCAGCCAAGATCGTGCAGGGGGCAGATCACCCCTCCACTTT
clone_size: few; v_call: TRBV5-1; j_call: TRBJ1-1; d_call: NA; cdr3_aa: CASSLEGVGNTEAFF; cdr3_nt: TGCGCCAGCAGCTTGGAAGGGGTGGGGAACACTGAAGCTTTCTTT
clone_size: NA; v_call: TRBV2; j_call: TRBJ2-7; d_call: NA; cdr3_aa: CASSDEWGSYEQYF; cdr3_nt: TGTGCCAGCAGTGATGAGTGGGGCTCCTACGAGCAGTACTTC
clone_size: NA; v_call: TRBV7-9; j_call: TRBJ1-1; d_call: NA; cdr3_aa: CASSFVGGFGAFF; cdr3_nt: TGTGCCAGCAGCTTTGTTGGGGGCTTCGGCGCTTTCTTT
clone_size: NA; v_call: TRBV14; j_call: TRBJ2-5; d_call: TRBD1; cdr3_aa: CASSQGWIRGKETQYF; cdr3_nt: TGTGCCAGCAGCCAAGGGTGGATCAGGGGGAAAGAGACCCAGTACTTC
clone_size: NA; v_call: TRBV29-1; j_call: TRBJ2-2; d_call: TRBD1; cdr3_aa: CSVPGQGAGELFF; cdr3_nt: TGCAGCGTCCCGGGACAGGGGGCCGGGGAGCTGTTTTTT
clone_size: few; v_call: TRBV4-1; j_call: TRBJ1-1; d_call: NA; cdr3_aa: CASSAQPKSTEAFF; cdr3_nt: TGCGCCAGCAGCGCACAGCCAAAATCTACTGAAGCTTTCTTT
clone_size: NA; v_call: TRBV7-2; j_call: TRBJ2-2; d_call: NA; cdr3_aa: CASSYGGWGGELFF; cdr3_nt: TGTGCCAGCAGCTACGGAGGTTGGGGTGGGGAGCTGTTTTTT
clone_size: NA; v_call: TRBV6-5; j_call: TRBJ2-7; d_call: TRBD2; cdr3_aa: CASSNGLAGKYEQYF; cdr3_nt: TGTGCCAGCAGCAATGGACTAGCGGGAAAGTACGAGCAGTACTTC
clone_size: NA; v_call: TRBV13; j_call: TRBJ1-1; d_call: TRBD1; cdr3_aa: CASSSLGQGFGFTEAFF; cdr3_nt: TGTGCCAGCAGCTCCCTTGGACAGGGCTTTGGATTCACTGAAGCTTTCTTT
clone_size: NA; v_call: TRBV4-3; j_call: TRBJ2-7; d_call: TRBD1; cdr3_aa: CASSRATGAAGEQYF; cdr3_nt: TGCGCCAGCAGCCGAGCGACAGGGGCTGCTGGTGAGCAGTACTTC
clone_size: NA; v_call: TRBV6-1; j_call: TRBJ1-2; d_call: TRBD1; cdr3_aa: CASSEYGTASYPYGYTF; cdr3_nt: TGTGCCAGCAGTGAATACGGGACAGCCTCGTATCCTTATGGCTACACCTTC
clone_size: once; v_call: TRBV2; j_call: TRBJ2-5; d_call: TRBD2; cdr3_aa: CASRVSGGHQETQYF; cdr3_nt: TGTGCCAGCAGAGTTAGCGGGGGGCACCAAGAGACCCAGTACTTC
clone_size: NA; v_call: TRBV10-3; j_call: TRBJ2-3; d_call: NA; cdr3_aa: CAISDGPSGTDTQYF; cdr3_nt: TGTGCCATCAGTGATGGTCCTAGCGGCACAGATACGCAGTATTTT
clone_size: NA; v_call: TRBV6-1; j_call: TRBJ2-7; d_call: NA; cdr3_aa: CASSDGRVVLLSYEQYF; cdr3_nt: TGTGCCAGCAGTGATGGCAGGGTAGTTCTCCTCTCCTACGAGCAGTACTTC
clone_size: NA; v_call: TRBV5-1; j_call: TRBJ1-1; d_call: NA; cdr3_aa: CASSFQGCEAFF; cdr3_nt: TGCGCCAGCAGCTTCCAGGGCTGTGAAGCTTTCTTT
clone_size: NA; v_call: TRBV27; j_call: TRBJ2-7; d_call: NA; cdr3_aa: CASSRDTGYEQYF; cdr3_nt: TGTGCCAGCAGTCGAGATACGGGCTACGAGCAGTACTTC
clone_size: NA; v_call: TRBV7-2; j_call: TRBJ1-1; d_call: NA; cdr3_aa: CASSFAGNTEAFF; cdr3_nt: TGTGCCAGCAGCTTTGCAGGGAACACTGAAGCTTTCTTT
clone_size: few; v_call: TRBV6-1; j_call: TRBJ2-1; d_call: TRBD2; cdr3_aa: CASSVAGDWYNEQFF; cdr3_nt: TGTGCCAGCAGTGTGGCGGGGGATTGGTACAATGAGCAGTTCTTC
clone_size: NA; v_call: TRBV19; j_call: TRBJ1-5; d_call: TRBD1; cdr3_aa: CASSGGTGVNQPQHF; cdr3_nt: TGTGCCAGTAGCGGAGGGACAGGGGTCAATCAGCCCCAGCATTTT
clone_size: NA; v_call: TRBV18; j_call: TRBJ2-1; d_call: TRBD2; cdr3_aa: CASSPPGGVGEQFF; cdr3_nt: TGTGCCAGCTCACCACCGGGAGGGGTGGGTGAGCAGTTCTTC
clone_size: NA; v_call: TRBV10-3; j_call: TRBJ1-1; d_call: TRBD1; cdr3_aa: CAISAGTGNTEAFF; cdr3_nt: TGTGCCATCAGTGCCGGGACAGGGAACACTGAAGCTTTCTTT